This T cell receptor (beta chain) was sequenced for a study of spatial heterogeneity in lung cancer. Overall study: A consistent excess of beta-chain over alpha-chain sequences was detected.

A distinct unique molecular identifier was carried by each TCR cDNA molecule. MiXCR, applied by TCRdb to the 5' RACE reads, yields one record per CDR3 protein. The table records roughly 40,000 distinct CDR3 sequences, 6% to 7% of them present only once. This clonotype was detected a few times. The CDR3 is made up of 15 amino acids. V lost 6 bases to trimming and J lost 1 base; unmatched junction nucleotides: 9. The germline V gene encodes CDR1 DFQATT and CDR2 SNEGSKA (reference sequence). The time point is: sample taken at primary tumor resection. From tumor, nontumor lung or frozen PBMC, whole RNA was taken unsorted for sequencing. There were roughly 78 donors, all of them untreated patients with early-stage non-small cell lung cancer.

Material: PBMCs, obtained at surgery. The chain has TRBV20-1 and TRBJ2-5; the match to TRBD2 covers 9 bases. The sequence derives from a female donor with early-stage non-small cell lung cancer. As DNA, the CDR3 is TGCAGTGCCCCCCCGGGCGGGGGGGCCCAAGAGACCCAGTACTTC. It is translated as CSAPPGGGAQETQYF.